Listed here are 20 T cell receptor beta chains from one sample, sequenced in a study of blood T cells in healthy people across ages. PCR was performed a second time for 7 to 11 cycles using a sample-barcoded 5' primer and a J-beta primer mix. From the 5' RACE reads, TCRdb called clonotypes with MiXCR, one entry per CDR3 protein. The sample holds about 830,000 distinct CDR3 sequences; 60% to 80% are singletons and the top ten take 25% to 35%. Material for sequencing was blood. These receptors all stem from a man aged 30 to 45 in good health.

This clonotype came up once. The J gene is TRBJ1-1, the V gene TRBV4-3; TRBD1 agrees at 7 bases. Germline V gene sequence: CDR1 LGHNA, CDR2 YSLEER. The CDR3 consists of 13 residues. The J segment lost 5 bases and the V segment lost 2 bases, leaving 2 bases of the junction unmatched. CDR3 amino acids: CASSQTGETEAFF. CDR3 DNA sequence: TGCGCCAGCAGCCAAACAGGGGAAACTGAAGCTTTCTTT.

The chain has TRBV27 and TRBJ2-7; possibly TRBD1 or TRBD2 for D (5 bases each). The germline gives CDR1 MNHEY, CDR2 SMNVEV (reference sequence). V lost 6 bases to trimming and J lost 3 bases, with 18 bases between them. This CDR3 contains 15 residues. The CDR3 here is CASSRTGTPLYEQYF. As DNA, the CDR3 is TGTGCCAGCAGCCGAACCGGGACCCCTCTCTACGAGCAGTACTTC.

J is TRBJ2-5 and V is TRBV2; D may be TRBD1 (6 bases). TRBJ2-7 matches the DNA end more closely, so the J call is doubtful. The CDR3 has 15 residues. Germline values: CDR1 SNHLY, CDR2 FYNNEI. CDR3 nucleotide sequence: TGTGCCAGCAGTGTCAGCCAGGGGTATTACAACGAGCAGTACTTC. Protein product: CASSVSQGYYNEQYF.

Only a few counts were recorded for this clonotype. The chain employs TRBV7-2 and TRBJ2-6; 8 bases match TRBD1. The CDR3 covers 19 residues. Germline V CDR1 and CDR2: SGHTA, FQGNSA. The trim removed 1 base at V and 1 base at J, leaving 9 bases unmatched. CDR3 amino acids: CASSLGLGQGASGANVLTF. CDR3 nucleotide sequence: TGTGCCAGCAGCTTAGGTCTAGGTCAGGGGGCTTCTGGGGCCAACGTCCTGACTTTC.

The chain recombines TRBV7-3 with TRBJ2-3; a possible D gene is TRBD1 (5 bases). In germline, CDR1 is SGHTA, CDR2 FQGTGA. This CDR3 is 14 amino acids long. The V gene lost 5 bases and the J gene lost 2 bases, with 11 bases spanning the gap. The CDR3 coding sequence is TGTGCCAGCAGCACCCAGGGTACCACAGATACGCAGTATTTT. The encoded protein is CASSTQGTTDTQYF.

The J gene is TRBJ1-2, the V gene TRBV4-1, with TRBD1 identical over 8 bases. Germline trimming cut 1 base from V and 8 bases from J; bases unmatched to any gene: 9. CDR1 is MGHRA, CDR2 YSYEKL, per germline. The length of the CDR3 is 15 residues. CDR3 sequence: CASSQVGQGRRGYTF. The CDR3 DNA follows: TGCGCCAGCAGCCAAGTAGGACAGGGCCGGAGGGGCTACACCTTC.

This clonotype was seen a single time. The chain employs TRBV28 and TRBJ2-1; 16 bases match TRBD2. The CDR3 covers 19 residues. Looked up from germline, CDR1 is MDHEN and CDR2 is SYDVKM. V lost 0 bases to trimming and J lost 8 bases; unmatched junction nucleotides: 10. The CDR3 DNA reads TGTGCCAGCAGTTTATGGACAGGGGGACTAGCGGGGGGGCTCGATGAGCAGTTCTTC. It translates to CASSLWTGGLAGGLDEQFF.

The genes are TRBV12-5 and TRBJ2-1; D may be TRBD2 (6 bases). Trimming took 0 bases from V and 6 from J, leaving 12 bases between them. The CDR3 totals 15 residues. Germline V gene sequence: CDR1 LGHNT, CDR2 FRNRAP. The CDR3 nucleotides read TGTGCTAGTGGTTTGGTGGAGGGAGTAGGCAATGAGCAGTTCTTC. It is translated as CASGLVEGVGNEQFF.

The chain combines TRBV4-3 with TRBJ1-2, with TRBD1 matching 7 bases. With V trimmed by 6 bases and J by 2 bases, 6 bases remained unmatched. The CDR3 runs 14 residues. Germline CDR1 is LGHNA and CDR2 is YSLEER. In nucleotides, the CDR3 is TGCGCCAGCAGTCAACAACAGGGGAACTATGGCTACACCTTC. It is translated as CASSQQQGNYGYTF.

J is TRBJ2-7 and V is TRBV20-1; 7 nucleotides agree with TRBD2. The V gene end was trimmed by 5 bases and the J gene end by 2 bases; junction bases not matched to a gene: 9. The germline V gene encodes CDR1 DFQATT and CDR2 SNEGSKA (reference sequence). This CDR3 contains 14 residues. CDR3 sequence: CSAQTSGGTYEQYF. In DNA form, the CDR3 reads TGCAGTGCTCAAACGTCCGGGGGGACCTACGAGCAGTACTTC.

V and J are TRBV7-9 and TRBJ1-2; D perhaps matches TRBD1 (5 bases). Germline loops: CDR1 SEHNR, CDR2 FQNEAQ (reference sequence). The V end was cut by 5 bases, the J end by 4 bases, with 20 bases between. This CDR3 has 16 amino acids. DNA of the CDR3: TGTGCCAGCAGCACGGTCGCGGGCAGGGCCACCTATGGCTACACCTTC. As protein: CASSTVAGRATYGYTF. The full variable domain, in which reference TRBV7-9 and TRBJ1-2 provide the parts outside the CDR3, is DTGVSQNPRHKITKRGQNVTFRCDPISEHNRLYWYRQTLGQGPEFLTYFQNEAQLEKSRLLSDRFSAERPKGSFSTLEIQRTEQGDSAMYLCASSTVAGRATYGYTFGSGTRLTVV.

This chain links TRBV27 with TRBJ2-4; no reliable D call. Germline CDR1 MNHEY, CDR2 SMNVEV (reference sequence). V lost 0 bases to trimming and J lost 0 bases, with 6 bases between them. CDR3 length: 15 amino acids. The CDR3 DNA follows: TGTGCCAGCAGTTTATCAGTGGTAGCCAAAAACATTCAGTACTTC. Its translation: CASSLSVVAKNIQYF.

The chain is built from TRBV7-2 and TRBJ2-7; 7 bases map to TRBD1. V lost 5 bases to trimming and J lost 1 base; unmatched junction nucleotides: 8. The CDR3 has 15 amino acids. CDR1 and CDR2 (germline): SGHTA, FQGNSA. The CDR3 loop reads CASSVTGSGSYEQYF. As DNA, the CDR3 is TGTGCCAGCAGCGTGACAGGGTCTGGGTCCTACGAGCAGTACTTC. The full variable domain, in which reference TRBV7-2 and TRBJ2-7 provide the parts outside the CDR3, is GAGVSQSPSNKVTEKGKDVELRCDPISGHTALYWYRQSLGQGLEFLIYFQGNSAPDKSGLPSDRFSAERTGGSVSTLTIQRTQQEDSAVYLCASSVTGSGSYEQYFGPGTRLTVT.

The chain employs TRBV11-1 and TRBJ2-1; D unclear. This CDR3 spans 13 amino acids. V was shortened by 1 base and J by 8 bases, with 9 bases between the two germline ends. Germline CDR1 and CDR2: SGHAT and FQDESV (reference sequence). The CDR3 DNA sequence: TGTGCCAGCAGCTTAGGAAGCTGGGATGAGCAGTTCTTC. Protein product: CASSLGSWDEQFF.

For this clonotype: A read error may produce the germline difference seen at one junction end. V gene TRBV5-1 combines with J gene TRBJ1-1; D is possibly TRBD1 (6 bases). The CDR3 length is 13 residues. CDR1 SGHRS and CDR2 YFSETQ come from the germline V gene. DNA of the CDR3: TGCGCCAGCAGCTTAACAGGGTTCACTGAGGCTTTCTTT. This sequence encodes CASSLTGFTEAFF.

The chain combines TRBV12-3 or TRBV12-4 with TRBJ2-1; possibly TRBD1 or TRBD2 for D (5 bases each). Trimming pared 7 bases from V and 0 bases from J, leaving 13 bases between. The CDR3 runs to 15 residues. CDR3 loop: CASNKPGSSYNEQFF. The CDR3 DNA is TGTGCCAGCAACAAACCAGGGAGCTCCTACAATGAGCAGTTCTTC.

The gene calls are TRBV4-1 and TRBJ1-5; the match to TRBD1 covers 7 bases. This CDR3 spans 16 amino acids. V was pared by 3 bases and J by 4 bases, with 9 bases of the junction left unmatched. Looked up from germline, CDR1 is MGHRA and CDR2 is YSYEKL. The CDR3 DNA follows: TGCGCCAGCAGCCAGGGGTATCCAGGGGGGAATCAGCCCCAGCATTTT. Its translation: CASSQGYPGGNQPQHF.

The rearrangement links TRBV28 to TRBJ2-7; no clear D. The CDR3 is 15 residues long. Germline V CDR1 and CDR2: MDHEN, SYDVKM. The V end lost 2 bases, the J end lost 0 bases, and 11 bases lay between the germline ends. In DNA form, the CDR3 reads TGTGCCAGCAGTTTAGGGGAAAGTGGCTCCTACGAGCAGTACTTC. This sequence encodes CASSLGESGSYEQYF.

This clonotype was detected only a few times. This chain connects TRBV27 to TRBJ1-6; 10 positions agree with TRBD1. Germline V CDR1 and CDR2: MNHEY, SMNVEV (reference sequence). This CDR3 has 16 amino acids. The V segment lost 6 bases and the J segment 1 base; nucleotides outside the gene matches: 3. CDR3 residues: CASRRTGGSYNSPLHF. CDR3 in DNA: TGTGCCAGCAGGAGGACAGGGGGGTCCTATAATTCACCCCTCCACTTT.

The rearrangement uses TRBV13 and TRBJ1-4; the D is unclear. This CDR3 is built from 13 residues. Germline CDR1 PRHDT, CDR2 FYEKMQ (reference sequence). Trimming left V 6 bases short and J 0 bases short, with 5 bases between. The CDR3 loop reads CASRFSTNEKLFF. In DNA, the CDR3 is TGTGCCAGCAGGTTTTCAACTAATGAAAAACTGTTTTTT.